The 23 T cell receptor beta chains below were found in one sample sequenced in a study of brain T cells in children with intractable seizures (dated by TCRdb to about 2021). Libraries were prepared through the immunoSEQ multiplex PCR assay. TCRdb holds this immuneACCESS table with in-frame rearrangements only. Some clones are missing; in checked studies, unresolved V genes explain under half, and the rest has no known cause. This sample holds roughly 8,700 clones; roughly 71% were observed only once. The ten largest clones represent around 19% of the sample. The intended sense of this specimen's time point label: resected brain tissue, or blood drawn just prior to surgery. The surgery cases that showed the highest brain T cell transcript signatures were chosen for TCR beta chain sequencing of brain tissue, and of blood when it was available. This material consisted of resected brain tissue, taken at surgery. The receptor source for this set is a girl under 10 years old with tuberous sclerosis and intractable seizures.

The rearrangement joins TRBV4-2 to TRBJ2-1, with D possibly TRBD2 on 5 matching bases. This CDR3 has 14 amino acids. Trimming pared 0 bases from V and 8 bases from J, leaving 11 bases between. From germline, CDR1 is LGHNA and CDR2 YNFKEQ. The DNA of the CDR3 is TGTGCCAGCAGCCAAGAAGAACTAGTCGATGAGCAGTTCTTC. Its protein product is CASSQEELVDEQFF.

The chain has TRBV6-5 and TRBJ2-1; 8 bases align to TRBD1. Germline CDR1 reads MNHEY; CDR2 reads SVGAGI. The ends lost 0 bases at V and 7 bases at J; junction bases unmatched: 8. The CDR3 contains 16 residues. The CDR3: CASSYSGTGKKNEQFF. CDR3 nucleotides: TGTGCCAGCAGTTACTCCGGGACAGGTAAAAAAAATGAGCAGTTCTTC.

V is TRBV19 and J is TRBJ1-4; D call uncertain. CDR3 size: 15 residues. V lost 7 bases, J lost 4 bases, and 16 bases lay in between. Germline V gene lookup returns CDR1 LNHDA and CDR2 SQIVND (reference sequence). The CDR3 region has the DNA TGTGCCAGTATATCCCAACCTGGGGTTAATGAAAAACTGTTTTTT. Its protein is CASISQPGVNEKLFF.

The rearrangement joins TRBV12-3 or TRBV12-4 to TRBJ2-7, with D maybe TRBD2 (5 bases). V was trimmed by 5 bases and J by 4 bases, leaving 12 bases between them. This CDR3 region has 13 residues. The CDR3 reads CASSPPSGYEQYF. The CDR3 DNA reads as TGTGCCAGCAGTCCACCATCGGGGTACGAGCAGTACTTC.

A few counts support this clone. The chain joins TRBV11-2 to TRBJ1-1, with D possibly matching TRBD1 (6 bases). V shed 5 bases and J shed 7 bases, with 20 bases lying between them. The CDR3 is made up of 15 amino acids. Germline V gene lookup returns CDR1 SGHAT and CDR2 FQNNGV. CDR3 in DNA: TGTGCCAGCAGCCAACAACTTAAACAGGGAAGTGAAGCTTTCTTT. This translates into CASSQQLKQGSEAFF.

The CDR3: CASTRALVNTEAFF. The CDR3 DNA reads TGTGCCAGCACGAGGGCTTTAGTGAACACTGAAGCTTTCTTT. This chain links TRBV7-2 with TRBJ1-1; no clear D. The germline V gene has CDR1 SGHTA and CDR2 FQGNSA. The CDR3 is 14 amino acids. The germline V and J ends were trimmed by 7 bases and 0 bases, with 12 bases remaining between them. The variable domain in full, completed from reference TRBV7-2 and TRBJ1-1, reads GAGVSQSPSNKVTEKGKDVELRCDPISGHTALYWYRQSLGQGLEFLIYFQGNSAPDKSGLPSDRFSAERTGGSVSTLTIQRTQQEDSAVYLCASTRALVNTEAFFGQGTRLTVV.

The chain is built from TRBV12-3 or TRBV12-4 and TRBJ1-2; no reliable D call. This CDR3 is built from 13 residues. With 5 bases removed from V and 1 base from J, the gap between germline ends came to 8 bases. Here the CDR3 reads CASSGRSNYGYTF. The CDR3 bases are TGTGCCAGCAGTGGCAGGAGTAACTATGGCTACACCTTC.

Only a few counts were recorded for this clone. One end of the junction fails to match germline, which may point to a read error. Other DNA sequences of this sample code for an identical CDR3. This chain links TRBV9 with TRBJ2-7; 9 positions match TRBD2. Germline V lookup: CDR1 SGDLS, CDR2 YYNGEE. The CDR3 is made up of 16 amino acids. CDR3 in amino acids: CARSDGGGGNIYEQYF. CDR3 DNA: TGTGCCCGCAGCGACGGCGGGGGGGGGAACATCTACGAGCAGTACTTC.

This clone showed up just once. This chain connects TRBV27 to TRBJ2-4, with D unclear. This CDR3 region has 15 residues. V was trimmed by 8 bases and J by 6 bases, leaving 20 bases between them. Per germline, CDR1 MNHEY and CDR2 SMNVEV (reference sequence). For the CDR3, the DNA is TGTGCCAGCCTCGTTAGGACGCGATGGGGAAACATTCAGTACTTC. Residues: CASLVRTRWGNIQYF.

This clone is a singleton in its sample. The V and J genes are TRBV7-2 and TRBJ1-4, with TRBD1 as a possible D gene (5 bases). V was shortened by 4 bases and J by 3 bases, with 12 bases between the two germline ends. This CDR3 region has 15 residues. Germline loops: CDR1 SGHTA, CDR2 FQGNSA. For the CDR3, the DNA is TGTGCCAGCAGCTGGGGGGGTACCTCTAATGAAAAACTGTTTTTT. Its translation is CASSWGGTSNEKLFF.

This clone was counted only a few times. The J gene is TRBJ1-2, the V gene TRBV6-6; 10 positions match TRBD1. In germline, CDR1 is MNHNY, CDR2 SVGAGI (reference sequence). This CDR3 comprises 15 residues. Trimming cost V 2 bases and J 4 bases; bases outside gene matches: 4. The CDR3 DNA sequence: TGTGCCAGCAGTTACAAGGACAGGGGGACCTATGGCTACACCTTC. It encodes CASSYKDRGTYGYTF.

This clone ranks as medium-sized. The genes are TRBV5-1 and TRBJ2-3; 11 nucleotides match TRBD2. The CDR3 has 16 amino acids. Germline assignment: CDR1 SGHRS and CDR2 YFSETQ. V shed 4 bases and J 2 bases; nucleotides not matched to a gene: 6. The CDR3 DNA sequence: TGCGCCAGCAGCACCGGGACTAGCGGTCCCACAGATACGCAGTATTTT. Amino acids: CASSTGTSGPTDTQYF.

This clone was seen only a few times. The DNA of the CDR3 is TGTGCCAGCAGCTTAGCTGTAGATACGCAGTATTTT. Protein sequence: CASSLAVDTQYF. The gene calls are TRBV7-8 and TRBJ2-3, with D hard to call. Germline V CDR1 and CDR2: SGHVS, FQNEAQ. V was pared by 0 bases and J by 5 bases, with 3 bases between. This CDR3 region has 12 residues. Full variable domain (outside the CDR3, taken from reference TRBV7-8 and TRBJ2-3): GAGVSQSPRYKVAKRGQDVALRCDPISGHVSLFWYQQALGQGPEFLTYFQNEAQLDKSGLPSDRFFAERPEGSVSTLKIQRTQQEDSAVYLCASSLAVDTQYFGPGTRLTVL.

The V call is TRBV28, the J call TRBJ1-1, with a tentative D call TRBD1 (5 bases). Germline CDR1 and CDR2: MDHEN and SYDVKM. V was pared by 0 bases and J by 7 bases, with 6 bases between. The CDR3 has 12 amino acids. CDR3 sequence reads: CASSLWGGEAFF. The CDR3 nucleotides read TGTGCCAGCAGTTTATGGGGGGGTGAAGCTTTCTTT.

The gene calls are TRBV6-2 or TRBV6-3 and TRBJ1-3, with D possibly TRBD1 on 5 matching bases. The CDR3 has 20 amino acids. The germline gives CDR1 MNHEY, CDR2 SVGEGT. The germline V and J ends were trimmed by 7 bases and 0 bases, with 28 bases remaining between them. The CDR3 nucleotides are TGTGCCAGCACCCCTTCCTCCAAGGGGCTCGTCTCTCTCTCTGGAAACACCATATATTTT. This translates into CASTPSSKGLVSLSGNTIYF.

This clone has just one count. One end of the junction varies from germline; a read error may be responsible. V usage is TRBV4-1 and J usage is TRBJ2-7; 15 bases are a match to TRBD2. The CDR3 loop spans 16 amino acids. The V gene's germline CDR1 is MGHRA and CDR2 YSYEKL. The CDR3 region is CASSPRTSGGAYEQYF. The CDR3, as DNA: TGCGCCAGCAGCCCTCGGACTAGCGGGGGGGCCTATGAGCAGTACTTC.

In regard to this clone: An end of the junction does not agree with germline; a read error may underlie this. Other nucleotide sequences in the sample specify the same CDR3. V usage is TRBV9 and J usage is TRBJ2-7, with TRBD2 matching over 9 bases. CDR1 is SGDLS and CDR2 is YYNGEE in the germline V gene. The CDR3 contains 16 residues. CDR3 amino acids: CATSDGGGGNIYEQYF. In nucleotides, the CDR3 is TGTGCCACCAGCGACGGCGGGGGGGGGAACATCTACGAGCAGTACTTC.

The gene calls are TRBV19 and TRBJ1-2; possibly TRBD1 for D (6 bases). Between the trimmed V and J ends, which lost 5 bases and 0 bases, there was a span of 7 bases. CDR1 is LNHDA, CDR2 SQIVND, per germline (reference sequence). The CDR3 sequence is 13 residues long. DNA for the CDR3: TGTGCCAGTAGTGGGACAACTAACTATGGCTACACCTTC. It translates to CASSGTTNYGYTF.

This clone appeared a few times. The chain joins TRBV5-1 to TRBJ1-1; 10 bases are a match to TRBD1. The germline V gene encodes CDR1 SGHRS and CDR2 YFSETQ. V shed 4 bases, J shed 5 bases, and the junction held 5 bases outside the gene matches. The CDR3 has 14 residues. CDR3 amino acids: CASSSRDRGTEAFF. The CDR3 DNA reads as TGCGCCAGCAGCAGCCGGGACAGGGGTACTGAAGCTTTCTTT.

This clone has only a few counts. V is TRBV29-1 and J is TRBJ1-2; unclear D gene. CDR1 and CDR2 from the germline V gene are SQVTM and ANQGSEA. With 1 base removed from V and 8 bases from J, the gap between germline ends came to 8 bases. The CDR3 has 11 amino acids. CDR3 sequence (DNA): TGCAGCGTTGAAGGGGTGGACGGCTACACCTTC. Translating gives CSVEGVDGYTF.

This clone ranks as medium-sized. J is TRBJ2-2 and V is TRBV7-2; D is ambiguous. The V and J ends lost 5 bases and 1 base respectively, with 11 bases between them. In germline, CDR1 is SGHTA, CDR2 FQGNSA. There are 15 residues in the CDR3. CDR3 loop: CASSPRAMNTGELFF. Here the CDR3 DNA reads TGTGCCAGCAGCCCCCGTGCAATGAACACCGGGGAGCTGTTTTTT.

The chain is built from TRBV14 and TRBJ2-7; TRBD1 aligns across 7 bases. Looked up from germline, CDR1 is SGHDN and CDR2 is FVKESK. CDR3 length: 14 amino acids. V was pared by 4 bases and J by 5 bases, with 8 bases of the junction left unmatched. In DNA form, the CDR3 reads TGTGCCAGCAGCCTTAGGGACAGATTCAACGAGCAGTACTTC. This gives the protein CASSLRDRFNEQYF.

The chain uses TRBV3-1 (or the pseudogene TRBV3-2) and TRBJ2-3, with 8 bases matching TRBD1. Germline V gene data show CDR1 as LGHDT and CDR2 as YNNKEL (reference sequence). The CDR3 has 14 residues. Trimming cost V 3 bases and J 3 bases; bases outside gene matches: 2. The CDR3 region is CASSHRGRTDTQYF. In nucleotides, the CDR3 is TGTGCCAGCAGCCACAGGGGGCGGACAGATACGCAGTATTTT.